These T cell receptor beta chains were read from a single sample in a study of prognosis after radiotherapy for stage I lung cancer. TCRdb recomputed calls from the multiplex PCR reads with MiXCR, one row per CDR3 protein. The sample consists of about 17,000 distinct CDR3 sequences, 29% of them appearing once. The sequencing used PBMCs, collected before or after stereotactic body radiation therapy (not recorded which). These receptors were collected from a donor at least 50 years old with non-small cell lung cancer. CDR3s include the opening cysteine and the closing phenylalanine or tryptophan. A D gene is named only where the DNA matches it firmly. Expanded clones get a size class; other rows say once, few or many, or leave the size out.

abundance	v_gene	d_gene	j_gene	CDR3aa	CDR3nt
.	TRBV6-2/TRBV6-3	TRBD2	TRBJ2-2	CASSDPGLAGNSGELFF	TGTGCCAGCAGTGACCCGGGACTAGCGGGGAACAGCGGGGAGCTGTTTTTT
many	TRBV5-4	.	TRBJ1-1	CASSLAGGGNTEAFF	TGTGCCAGCAGCTTGGCGGGAGGAGGTAACACTGAAGCTTTCTTT
many	TRBV28	TRBD1	TRBJ2-7	CASSPVARQGPTYF	TGTGCCAGCAGCCCCGTGGCCCGACAGGGACCCACGTACTTC
medium-sized	TRBV24-1	.	TRBJ1-5	CATSDLQNSNQPQHF	TGTGCCACCAGTGATTTACAAAATAGCAATCAGCCCCAGCATTTT
many	TRBV9	.	TRBJ2-7	CASSVDEGEGYEQYF	TGTGCCAGCAGCGTAGATGAGGGAGAGGGGTACGAGCAGTACTTC
many	TRBV18	.	TRBJ2-1	CASSPQGPETPGDEQFF	TGTGCCAGCTCACCACAGGGTCCGGAGACCCCAGGCGATGAGCAGTTCTTC
many	TRBV20-1	TRBD1	TRBJ1-2	CSALKGADYGYTF	TGCAGTGCACTGAAGGGGGCTGACTATGGCTACACCTTC
many	TRBV20-1	TRBD1	TRBJ2-7	CSATPSGQGVEQYF	TGCAGTGCTACTCCCTCGGGACAGGGGGTCGAGCAGTACTTC
once	TRBV6-8	.	TRBJ1-6	CARSDWRSYNSPLHF	TGTGCCAGAAGTGACTGGAGATCCTATAATTCACCCCTCCACTTT
many	TRBV27	TRBD1	TRBJ2-2	CASSLLDRAVAGELFF	TGTGCCAGCAGTTTATTGGACAGGGCGGTGGCCGGGGAGCTGTTTTTT
.	TRBV20-1	.	TRBJ1-2	CSAILGASYGYTF	TGCAGTGCTATTTTGGGGGCTTCCTATGGCTACACCTTC
.	TRBV12-3/TRBV12-4	.	TRBJ2-1	CASSLDSDSFNEQFF	TGTGCCAGCAGTTTAGACAGCGACTCATTCAATGAGCAGTTCTTC
medium-sized	TRBV7-2	.	TRBJ2-7	CASTSDNRDYEQYF	TGTGCCAGCACCTCAGATAACAGGGACTACGAGCAGTACTTC
many	TRBV27	TRBD2	TRBJ2-7	CASRTSGTGAYEQYF	TGTGCCAGCAGAACTAGCGGGACAGGAGCCTACGAGCAGTACTTC
many	TRBV20-1	TRBD1	TRBJ2-5	CSARRPGQGKETQYF	TGCAGTGCTAGACGCCCCGGACAGGGCAAAGAGACCCAGTACTTC
many	TRBV7-3	TRBD2	TRBJ2-1	CASSPGLATSSYNEQFF	TGTGCCAGCAGCCCCGGACTAGCCACGAGCTCCTACAATGAGCAGTTCTTC
many	TRBV27	TRBD1	TRBJ1-2	CASSLVGGAGYTF	TGTGCCAGCAGTTTAGTAGGGGGCGCAGGCTACACCTTC
many	TRBV7-9	.	TRBJ1-3	CASSLGRISGNTIYF	TGTGCCAGCAGCCTGGGGCGAATCTCTGGAAACACCATATATTTT
many	TRBV4-2	.	TRBJ1-2	CASSQGSGDVYGYTF	TGTGCCAGCAGCCAGGGTTCAGGGGACGTCTATGGCTACACCTTC
many	TRBV4-2	TRBD1	TRBJ1-6	CASSQGLQGAFGPLHF	TGTGCCAGCAGCCAAGGATTGCAGGGGGCCTTTGGGCCCCTCCACTTT
many	TRBV19	.	TRBJ2-2	CASSSLRFTGELFF	TGTGCCAGTAGTAGTCTAAGATTCACCGGGGAGCTGTTTTTT
many	TRBV7-9	TRBD2	TRBJ2-3	CASTDPVGLAEGTDTQYF	TGTGCCAGCACCGACCCAGTCGGACTAGCGGAGGGGACAGATACGCAGTATTTT
.	TRBV10-3	.	TRBJ2-7	CTISESSEGTYEQYF	TGTACCATCAGTGAGTCTTCAGAAGGAACCTACGAGCAGTACTTC
many	TRBV10-3	TRBD1	TRBJ1-6	CAISPNKQGAISPLHF	TGTGCCATCAGTCCAAACAAACAGGGGGCTATTTCACCCCTCCACTTT
many	TRBV7-6	.	TRBJ2-7	CASSLASGRAYEQYF	TGTGCCAGCAGCTTAGCGAGTGGCAGAGCCTACGAGCAGTACTTC
.	TRBV28	.	TRBJ2-1	CASSPDRRRYNEQFF	TGTGCCAGCAGCCCGGACCGAAGACGATACAATGAGCAGTTCTTC
.	TRBV30	TRBD2	TRBJ2-3	CAWSPRLAGGPDTQYF	TGTGCCTGGAGTCCTCGTCTAGCGGGAGGGCCAGATACGCAGTATTTT
many	TRBV20-1	.	TRBJ2-1	CSARPGNNERFF	TGCAGTGCTAGGCCCGGAAACAATGAGCGGTTCTTC
many	TRBV5-6	TRBD1	TRBJ1-2	CASSTRTGVGGYTF	TGTGCCAGCAGCACACGGACAGGGGTTGGGGGCTACACCTTC
many	TRBV9	.	TRBJ2-6	CASSVELAGANVLTF	TGTGCCAGCAGCGTAGAATTGGCTGGGGCCAACGTCCTGACTTTC
many	TRBV5-4	TRBD2	TRBJ2-7	CASSSGLAGGLNEQYF	TGTGCCAGCAGCAGCGGACTAGCGGGAGGGCTAAACGAGCAGTACTTC
medium-sized	TRBV5-5	.	TRBJ2-1	CASSLVGRANEQFF	TGTGCCAGCAGCTTGGTAGGCAGGGCGAATGAGCAGTTCTTC
many	TRBV11-3	TRBD1	TRBJ2-1	CASSKGDRVGDEQFF	TGTGCCAGCAGCAAGGGGGACAGGGTGGGCGATGAGCAGTTCTTC
many	TRBV9	.	TRBJ2-3	CASSPSGYTDTQYF	TGTGCCAGCAGCCCGAGCGGCTACACAGATACGCAGTATTTT
.	TRBV28	.	TRBJ2-7	CEHRWVDLEQYF	TGTGAGCACCGATGGGTAGATCTCGAGCAGTACTTC
many	TRBV20-1	.	TRBJ2-4	CSAPTGKERNIQYF	TGCAGTGCTCCTACAGGGAAGGAGAGGAACATTCAGTACTTC
many	TRBV12-5	.	TRBJ1-1	CASGLRGDTEAFF	TGTGCTAGTGGTTTGCGGGGGGACACTGAAGCTTTCTTT
.	TRBV6-2/TRBV6-3	TRBD2	TRBJ2-7	CASSHTGTSGRVFEQYF	TGTGCCAGCAGCCATACAGGGACTAGCGGGAGGGTATTCGAGCAGTACTTC
medium-sized	TRBV20-1	.	TRBJ2-7	CSARDRLLASHEQYF	TGCAGTGCTAGAGATCGTCTCCTAGCTTCCCACGAGCAGTACTTC
.	TRBV5-1	.	TRBJ2-2	CASSLAGELFF	TGCGCCAGCAGCTTGGCCGGGGAGCTGTTTTTT
many	TRBV5-1	.	TRBJ1-2	CASSLFGPTDYGYTF	TGCGCCAGCAGCTTGTTTGGCCCGACGGACTATGGCTACACCTTC
.	TRBV2	.	TRBJ1-3	CASSPPTGSGNTIYF	TGTGCCAGCAGCCCCCCGACAGGCTCTGGAAACACCATATATTTT
.	TRBV5-6	TRBD1	TRBJ1-2	CASSLAEVRGRDGYTF	TGTGCCAGCAGCTTGGCCGAAGTGAGGGGGCGAGATGGCTACACCTTC
.	TRBV9	.	TRBJ2-7	CASSPSVWEQYF	TGTGCCAGCAGCCCATCTGTGTGGGAGCAGTACTTC
many	TRBV13	.	TRBJ2-6	CASSPRVAGANVLTF	TGTGCCAGCAGCCCAAGAGTGGCTGGGGCCAACGTCCTGACTTTC
many	TRBV5-1	TRBD2	TRBJ2-1	CASRRGVAGPSYNEQFF	TGCGCCAGCAGACGGGGGGTAGCGGGGCCCTCCTACAATGAGCAGTTCTTC
medium-sized	TRBV28	.	TRBJ2-1	CASTTLRENEQFF	TGTGCCAGCACCACCTTAAGAGAAAATGAGCAGTTCTTC